The 25 T cell receptor beta chains listed next were all sequenced from one sample in a study of blood T cell repertoires in COVID-19. Clones were sequenced by immunoSEQ multiplex PCR, and TCRdb holds only the in-frame ones, with some missing. The table includes roughly 110,000 clones, approximately 90% detected once. The sample taken for sequencing was peripheral blood. These receptors originate from a woman in her sixties or seventies who had recovered from COVID-19.

The chain combines TRBV7-3 with TRBJ2-5; D may be TRBD2 (5 bases). CDR1 and CDR2 from the germline V gene are SGHTA and FQGTGA. V was pared by 5 bases and J by 1 base, with 14 bases between. The CDR3 covers 15 residues. This chain's CDR3 is CASSQGETTQETQYF. The DNA for the CDR3 is TGTGCCAGCAGCCAAGGAGAGACTACCCAAGAGACCCAGTACTTC.

V and J are TRBV2 and TRBJ1-6; D may be TRBD1 (5 bases). Looked up from germline, CDR1 is SNHLY and CDR2 is FYNNEI. CDR3 length: 13 amino acids. Trimming stripped 1 base from V and 12 bases from J, with 10 bases between. The CDR3 sequence is CASSEGAGIPLHF. The CDR3 DNA reads TGTGCCAGCAGTGAAGGGGCAGGGATACCCCTCCACTTT.

CDR3 amino acids: CASSIGTANEKLFF. The CDR3 DNA sequence: TGTGCCAGTAGTATCGGGACTGCGAATGAAAAACTGTTTTTT. This sequence joins TRBV19 and TRBJ1-4; a possible D gene is TRBD1 (5 bases). V was trimmed by 3 bases and J by 5 bases, leaving 10 bases between them. Germline V gene sequence: CDR1 LNHDA, CDR2 SQIVND (reference sequence). CDR3 length: 14 amino acids.

The chain has TRBV7-3 and TRBJ2-6; D ambiguous. The CDR3 has 16 residues. Germline CDR1 and CDR2: SGHTA and FQGTGA. The V gene lost 2 bases and the J gene lost 4 bases, with 12 bases spanning the gap. The CDR3 spells CASSLSQIPGANVLTF. Written as DNA, the CDR3 is TGTGCCAGCAGCTTATCCCAAATCCCCGGGGCCAACGTCCTGACTTTC.

A word on this clone: Additional DNA sequences in this sample encode the identical CDR3. The CDR3 region is CASSLGGGPGYEQYF. DNA of the CDR3: TGTGCCAGCAGCTTAGGGGGGGGGCCGGGGTACGAGCAGTACTTC. This rearrangement joins TRBV7-2 to TRBJ2-7; a weak D match, TRBD2 (7 bases). This CDR3 has 15 residues. Per germline, CDR1 SGHTA and CDR2 FQGNSA. Trimming took off 1 base at V and 4 bases at J, with 14 bases between the two ends.

The J gene is TRBJ1-2, the V gene TRBV6-5, with a tentative D call TRBD1 (5 bases). The V end lost 5 bases, the J end lost 5 bases, and 18 bases lay between the germline ends. The CDR3 spans 15 residues. Per the germline V gene, CDR1 is MNHEY and CDR2 is SVGAGI. In DNA form, the CDR3 reads TGTGCCAGCAGTACAGGATATGGGCACGGTTATGGCTACACCTTC. Protein product: CASSTGYGHGYGYTF.

The chain carries TRBV19 and TRBJ1-3; TRBD1 might be the D (5 bases). V gave up 7 bases and J gave up 2 bases, with 15 bases separating them. CDR1 is LNHDA, CDR2 SQIVND, per germline (reference sequence). CDR3 length equals 15 residues. DNA for the CDR3: TGTGCCAGTACCGGAAGACGACAGCCTGGAAACACCATATATTTT. Its translation: CASTGRRQPGNTIYF.

The chain joins TRBV24-1 to TRBJ2-1; D is perhaps TRBD1 (5 bases). This CDR3 contains 16 residues. Trimming shortened V by 3 bases and J by 2 bases, and 13 bases separated the two germline ends. Per germline, CDR1 KGHDR and CDR2 SFDVKD. CDR3 DNA sequence: TGTGCCACCAGTGATCCAGGGCCCGAGACCTACAATGAGCAGTTCTTC. Translation: CATSDPGPETYNEQFF.

This chain connects TRBV5-6 to TRBJ1-2; no clear D. This CDR3 has 13 residues. The germline V gene has CDR1 SGHDT and CDR2 YYEEEE. V dropped 4 bases and J dropped 6 bases, with 13 bases sitting between them. CDR3 sequence (DNA): TGTGCCAGCAGCGCCCTCCGGGGAAATGGCTACACCTTC. Its protein product is CASSALRGNGYTF.

V usage is TRBV30 and J usage is TRBJ1-5, with 8 bases aligning to TRBD1. This CDR3 has 15 amino acids. Germline CDR1 reads GTSNPN; CDR2 reads SVGIG (reference sequence). Trimming took 2 bases from V and 0 from J; bases not matched to a gene: 3. The CDR3 DNA sequence: TGTGCCTGGAGTACAGGGGGGCATAGCAATCAGCCCCAGCATTTT. Translated, it gives CAWSTGGHSNQPQHF.

J is TRBJ2-6 and V is TRBV2, with 8 bases aligning to TRBD1. This CDR3 has 16 amino acids. CDR1 and CDR2 from the germline V gene are SNHLY and FYNNEI. Germline trimming cut 7 bases from V and 0 bases from J; bases unmatched to any gene: 5. Here the CDR3 reads CASIRDRISGANVLTF. The CDR3 DNA reads as TGTGCCAGCATAAGGGACAGGATCTCTGGGGCCAACGTCCTGACTTTC.

V and J are TRBV4-3 and TRBJ2-6, with D possibly matching TRBD2 (6 bases). The V and J ends lost 3 bases and 5 bases respectively, with 20 bases between them. The CDR3 is 18 amino acids. Germline CDR1 LGHNA, CDR2 YSLEER. The CDR3 nucleotides read TGCGCCAGCAGCCATCCTCAGGGTGGGGACTTTAGGGCCAACGTCCTGACTTTC. This sequence encodes CASSHPQGGDFRANVLTF.

In DNA form, the CDR3 reads TGTGCCAGCAGTTACGGGAGCGGCTACGAGCAGTACTTC. Translated, it gives CASSYGSGYEQYF. This sequence joins TRBV3-1 (or the pseudogene TRBV3-2) and TRBJ2-7; weak D call: TRBD2 (6 bases). V gave up 6 bases and J gave up 3 bases, with 12 bases separating them. The CDR3 consists of 13 residues. Germline-derived CDR1 and CDR2 are LGHDT and YNNKEL (reference sequence).

This CDR3 reads CASSQDGSGGTDTQYF. In nucleotides, the CDR3 is TGCGCCAGCAGCCAAGACGGTAGCGGGGGCACAGATACGCAGTATTTT. The gene calls are TRBV4-3 and TRBJ2-3, with 8 bases that match TRBD2. The CDR3 sequence is 16 residues long. The germline gives CDR1 LGHNA, CDR2 YSLEER. The V and J ends lost 0 bases and 1 base, in that order; junction bases with no gene match: 3.

The chain joins TRBV4-3 to TRBJ2-2, with 7 bases identical to TRBD1. The CDR3 length is 14 residues. V shed 4 bases, J shed 4 bases, and the junction held 3 bases outside the gene matches. CDR1 LGHNA and CDR2 YSLEER come from the germline V gene. This CDR3 is CASSLRQGTGELFF. The CDR3, as DNA: TGCGCCAGCAGCCTCCGACAGGGCACCGGGGAGCTGTTTTTT.

This sequence joins TRBV3-1 (or the pseudogene TRBV3-2) and TRBJ1-1; 7 bases line up with TRBD1. J lost 1 base, V lost 7 bases, and 6 bases had no gene match. The germline gives CDR1 LGHDT, CDR2 YNNKEL (reference sequence). The length of the CDR3 is 14 residues. The CDR3 bases are TGTGCCAGCACCAGACAGGGCGCGAACACTGAAGCTTTCTTT. Its protein product is CASTRQGANTEAFF.

This clone was seen a single time. The chain joins TRBV7-2 to TRBJ1-2; tentatively, D is TRBD1 (5 bases). The CDR3 length is 13 residues. Trimming cost V 3 bases and J 3 bases, with 8 bases left between them. Looked up from germline, CDR1 is SGHTA and CDR2 is FQGNSA. CDR3 protein: CASSFGGDYGYTF. CDR3 sequence (DNA): TGTGCCAGCAGCTTTGGGGGGGACTATGGCTACACCTTC.

This clone was seen a single time. The chain employs TRBV19 and TRBJ2-7; TRBD1 aligns across 8 bases. In germline, CDR1 is LNHDA, CDR2 SQIVND (reference sequence). Trimming took 9 bases from V and 4 from J; bases not matched to a gene: 8. This CDR3 has 13 residues. This CDR3 is CASRPGQEYEQYF. The CDR3 DNA follows: TGTGCCAGCAGACCGGGACAGGAATACGAGCAGTACTTC.

The rearrangement uses TRBV24-1 and TRBJ2-2; a possible D gene is TRBD2 (5 bases). CDR3 length: 13 residues. V was clipped by 5 bases and J by 6 bases, with 9 bases between them. Germline V lookup: CDR1 KGHDR, CDR2 SFDVKD. Here the CDR3 DNA reads TGTGCCACCAGTGGCACCGGGGCCGGGGAGCTGTTTTTT. This gives the protein CATSGTGAGELFF.

V is TRBV7-9 and J is TRBJ1-1, with TRBD1 as a possible D gene (6 bases). Germline lookup yields CDR1 SEHNR and CDR2 FQNEAQ (reference sequence). Trimming left V 6 bases short and J 5 bases short, with 13 bases between. The CDR3 runs 13 residues. The DNA of the CDR3 is TGTGCCAGCAGTGGGGCCAGGGGAACTGAAGCTTTCTTT. Encoded protein: CASSGARGTEAFF.

The rearrangement uses TRBV5-1 and TRBJ2-5; 8 bases are shared with TRBD1. CDR1 and CDR2 from the germline V gene are SGHRS and YFSETQ. The CDR3 length is 13 residues. The trim removed 5 bases at V and 5 bases at J, leaving 5 bases unmatched. The DNA of the CDR3 is TGCGCCAGCAGAATGACAGGGGAGGAGACCCAGTACTTC. As protein: CASRMTGEETQYF.

The V gene is TRBV30, the J gene TRBJ1-1; possibly TRBD1 for D (5 bases). The CDR3 consists of 11 residues. CDR1 and CDR2 from the germline V gene are GTSNPN and SVGIG (reference sequence). V dropped 8 bases and J dropped 2 bases, with 9 bases sitting between them. The CDR3 protein is CAGGENTEAFF. Here the CDR3 DNA reads TGTGCCGGAGGGGAAAACACTGAAGCTTTCTTT.

The rearrangement joins TRBV30 to TRBJ1-5; 7 nucleotides match TRBD1. Trimming removed 5 bases from V and 3 bases from J; junction bases left unmatched: 4. The CDR3 extends over 13 amino acids. The V gene's germline CDR1 is GTSNPN and CDR2 SVGIG (reference sequence). The CDR3 DNA sequence: TGTGCCTGGGGGGACAGCTCCAATCAGCCCCAGCATTTT. Translation: CAWGDSSNQPQHF. The full variable domain, completed using reference TRBV30 and TRBJ1-5, is SQTIHQWPATLVQPVGSPLSLECTVEGTSNPNLYWYRQAAGRGLQLLFYSVGIGQISSEVPQNLSASRPQDRQFILSSKKLLLSDSGFYLCAWGDSSNQPQHFGDGTRLSIL.

This clone was picked up a small number of times. The chain is built from TRBV7-9 and TRBJ1-4; D gene unclear. The germline gives CDR1 SEHNR, CDR2 FQNEAQ (reference sequence). The CDR3 has 15 residues. The V gene lost 1 base and the J gene lost 7 bases, with 13 bases spanning the gap. In DNA, the CDR3 is TGTGCCAGCAGCTTAGGCGGCCCGGAGGGTGAAAAACTGTTTTTT. Encoded protein: CASSLGGPEGEKLFF.

This clone is termed medium-sized. The DNA for the CDR3 is TGCAGCGTCCAACAGGGGATGGACACTGAAGCTTTCTTT. Translating it yields CSVQQGMDTEAFF. V is TRBV29-1 and J is TRBJ1-1, with 7 bases matching TRBD1. Germline V lookup: CDR1 SQVTM, CDR2 ANQGSEA. The CDR3 is made up of 13 amino acids. V shed 6 bases, J shed 3 bases, and the junction held 7 bases outside the gene matches.